This T cell receptor beta chain came from a study of blood T cell repertoires in COVID-19. Participant-reported clinical history was the basis for cohort assignment. Some clones are missing from TCRdb's copy, which holds only in-frame ones; the method was immunoSEQ multiplex PCR. The data show 250,000 to 350,000 clones, more than 75% seen once. This sequence originates from a woman aged 18-29 years who had recovered from COVID-19. Sequencing was carried out using PBMCs or T cells enriched from blood (not recorded which).

Here the CDR3 reads CASSPNIVEDREAFF. The CDR3 coding sequence is TGTGCCAGCAGCCCAAATATTGTTGAGGACAGGGAAGCTTTCTTT. The chain couples TRBV5-4 to TRBJ1-1; 7 positions agree with TRBD1. Per the germline V gene, CDR1 is SGHNT and CDR2 is YYREEE (reference sequence). V lost 4 bases to trimming and J lost 8 bases; unmatched junction nucleotides: 14. The CDR3 consists of 15 residues.